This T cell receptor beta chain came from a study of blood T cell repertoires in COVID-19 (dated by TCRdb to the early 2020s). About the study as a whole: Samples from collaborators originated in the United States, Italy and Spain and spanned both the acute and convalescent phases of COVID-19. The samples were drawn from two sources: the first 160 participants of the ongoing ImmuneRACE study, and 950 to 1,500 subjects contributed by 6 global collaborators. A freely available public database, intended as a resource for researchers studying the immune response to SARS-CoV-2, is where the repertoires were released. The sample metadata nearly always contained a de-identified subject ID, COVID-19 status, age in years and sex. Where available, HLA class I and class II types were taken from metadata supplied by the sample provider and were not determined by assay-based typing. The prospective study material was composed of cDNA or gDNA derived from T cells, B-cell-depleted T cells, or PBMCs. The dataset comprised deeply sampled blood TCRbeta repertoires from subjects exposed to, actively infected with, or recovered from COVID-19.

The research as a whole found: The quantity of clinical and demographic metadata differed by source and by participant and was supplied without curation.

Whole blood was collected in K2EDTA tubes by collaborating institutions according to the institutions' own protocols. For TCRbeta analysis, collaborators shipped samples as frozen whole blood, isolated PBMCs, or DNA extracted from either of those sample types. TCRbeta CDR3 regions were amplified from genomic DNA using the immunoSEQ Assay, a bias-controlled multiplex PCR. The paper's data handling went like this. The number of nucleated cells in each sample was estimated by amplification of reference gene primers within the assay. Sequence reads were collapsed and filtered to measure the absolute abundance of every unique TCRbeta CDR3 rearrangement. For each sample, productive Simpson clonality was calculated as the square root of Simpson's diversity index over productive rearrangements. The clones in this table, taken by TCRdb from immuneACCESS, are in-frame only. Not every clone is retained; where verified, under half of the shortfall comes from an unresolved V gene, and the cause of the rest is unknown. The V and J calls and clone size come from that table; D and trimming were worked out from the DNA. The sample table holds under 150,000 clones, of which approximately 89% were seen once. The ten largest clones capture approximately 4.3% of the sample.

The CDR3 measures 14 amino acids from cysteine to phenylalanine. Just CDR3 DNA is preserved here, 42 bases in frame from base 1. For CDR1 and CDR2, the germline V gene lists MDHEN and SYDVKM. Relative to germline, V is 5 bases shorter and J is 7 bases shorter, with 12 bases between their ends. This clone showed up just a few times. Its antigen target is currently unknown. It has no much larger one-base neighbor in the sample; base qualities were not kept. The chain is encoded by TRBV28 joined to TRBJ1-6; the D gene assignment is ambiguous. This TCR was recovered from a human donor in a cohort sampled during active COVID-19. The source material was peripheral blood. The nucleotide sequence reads TGTGCCAGCAGTCCGACATTCATGAATTCACCCCTCCACTTT. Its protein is CASSPTFMNSPLHF.